The 27 T cell receptor beta chains given below trace back to one sample, sequenced in a study of cytomegalovirus exposure and HLA in healthy donors. Primers for the PCR totalled 60 Vbeta and 13 Jbeta. Sequencing was performed with immunoSEQ multiplex PCR; in TCRdb, only in-frame clones are kept and a portion is missing. Seen here are about 60,000 clones, around 77% observed once, and the top ten hold more than 3%. The sequencing sample was made of PBMCs. Receptors were obtained from a woman aged 35 to 49 in good health and CMV-seropositive.

The chain employs TRBV29-1 and TRBJ2-1; maybe TRBD1 (6 bases). CDR1 is SQVTM and CDR2 is ANQGSEA in the germline V gene. The CDR3 has 17 residues. Trimming took off 4 bases at V and 6 bases at J, with 25 bases between the two ends. The CDR3: CSVAVTSRGPKSNEQFF. The CDR3 DNA reads TGCAGCGTTGCAGTAACAAGCAGGGGACCAAAGTCCAATGAGCAGTTCTTC.

The rearrangement joins TRBV29-1 to TRBJ2-1; 8 bases agree with TRBD1. This CDR3 comprises 14 residues. V shed 4 bases and J 0 bases; nucleotides not matched to a gene: 2. From germline, CDR1 is SQVTM and CDR2 ANQGSEA. This chain's CDR3 is CSVVGQGSYNEQFF. The CDR3 DNA reads as TGCAGCGTTGTCGGACAGGGCTCCTACAATGAGCAGTTCTTC.

The chain combines TRBV5-8 with TRBJ2-6; TRBD2 might be the D (5 bases). Germline V gene data show CDR1 as SGHTS and CDR2 as YDEGEE. Trimming took off 7 bases at V and 3 bases at J, with 23 bases between the two ends. The CDR3 runs to 18 residues. In DNA, the CDR3 is TGTGCCAGCGAATTCGTAGTGGGAGCTTACGGTGGGGCCAACGTCCTGACTTTC. Protein product: CASEFVVGAYGGANVLTF. The full variable domain, with the rest looked up from reference TRBV5-8 and TRBJ2-6, is EAGVTQSPTHLIKTRGQQATLRCSPISGHTSVYWYQQALGLGLQFLLWYDEGEERNRGNFPPRFSGRQFPNYSSELNVNALELEDSALYLCASEFVVGAYGGANVLTFGAGSRLTVL.

This chain connects TRBV18 to TRBJ2-7, with D perhaps matching TRBD2 (6 bases). CDR1 and CDR2 (germline): KGHSH, LQKENI. Trimming removed 6 bases from V and 0 bases from J, with 18 bases in between. The CDR3 runs 16 residues. The CDR3 nucleotides are TGTGCCAGCTCCTCAACCCGGGACGGGAGCTCCTACGAGCAGTACTTC. Amino acid sequence: CASSSTRDGSSYEQYF.

This clone was counted a few times. The genes are TRBV12-5 and TRBJ1-6, with 8 bases lining up with TRBD1. The CDR3 is 16 residues long. After removal of 2 bases from V and 6 bases from J, the junction contained 6 bases not matched to a gene. Germline lookup yields CDR1 LGHNT and CDR2 FRNRAP. The CDR3 DNA reads as TGTGCTAGTGGTTTGAAACGGGACAGGTTTAATTCACCCCTCCACTTT. Translation gives CASGLKRDRFNSPLHF.

The gene calls are TRBV28 and TRBJ1-2; possible D gene TRBD1, 5 bases. Trimming took 6 bases from V and 4 from J, leaving 21 bases between them. This CDR3 is built from 16 residues. CDR1 is MDHEN, CDR2 SYDVKM, per germline. The CDR3 DNA sequence: TGTGCCAGCAGCCCTATGGCAGGGTCTTCCACCTATGGCTACACCTTC. Its translation: CASSPMAGSSTYGYTF.

This chain joins TRBV30 and TRBJ1-5; D not resolved. Trimming shortened V by 3 bases and J by 2 bases, and 8 bases separated the two germline ends. Germline V gives CDR1 GTSNPN, CDR2 SVGIG (reference sequence). The CDR3 contains 13 residues. As DNA, the CDR3 is TGTGCCTGGAGCTGGGGAGGCAATCAGCCCCAGCATTTT. Translated, it gives CAWSWGGNQPQHF.

The chain employs TRBV7-9 and TRBJ2-3, with TRBD2 matching 9 bases. V lost 5 bases and J lost 3; bases outside the gene matches: 6. Germline CDR1 and CDR2: SEHNR and FQNEAQ (reference sequence). CDR3 length: 15 residues. The CDR3 DNA is TGTGCCAGCAGCATGACTAGCGGTGGGACAGATACGCAGTATTTT. The encoded protein is CASSMTSGGTDTQYF.

V usage is TRBV7-9 and J usage is TRBJ2-1, with D possibly TRBD2 on 7 matching bases. The CDR3 loop spans 17 amino acids. CDR1 and CDR2 (germline): SEHNR, FQNEAQ (reference sequence). Between the trimmed V and J ends, which lost 2 bases and 7 bases, there was a span of 21 bases. Written as DNA, the CDR3 is TGTGCCAGCAGCTTAACGGCGGGCGCGGGGGCTCGAAATGAGCAGTTCTTC. Translation gives CASSLTAGAGARNEQFF.

Here the CDR3 DNA reads TGTGCCTGGAGTGGCAGCTATAATTCACCCCTCCACTTT. This translates into CAWSGSYNSPLHF. V is TRBV30 and J is TRBJ1-6; no definite D call. Germline V gene lookup returns CDR1 GTSNPN and CDR2 SVGIG (reference sequence). V was trimmed by 1 base and J by 3 bases, leaving 4 bases between them. The CDR3 sequence is 13 residues long.

The rearrangement joins TRBV5-6 to TRBJ1-2; 9 bases are shared with TRBD1. The V segment lost 2 bases and the J segment 5 bases; nucleotides outside the gene matches: 7. This CDR3 has 15 residues. Looked up from germline, CDR1 is SGHDT and CDR2 is YYEEEE. This CDR3 reads CASSFGTGRGYGYTF. In DNA, the CDR3 is TGTGCCAGCAGCTTTGGGACAGGGAGGGGGTATGGCTACACCTTC.

The gene calls are TRBV30 and TRBJ2-1, with D possibly being TRBD1 (6 bases). This CDR3 has 13 residues. CDR1 is GTSNPN and CDR2 is SVGIG in the germline V gene (reference sequence). Trimming shortened V by 8 bases and J by 2 bases, and 13 bases separated the two germline ends. This CDR3 is CAGDQGPYNEQFF. CDR3 coding DNA: TGTGCCGGGGACCAGGGGCCCTACAATGAGCAGTTCTTC.

This clone has only a few counts. The V call is TRBV5-1, the J call TRBJ2-2, with 7 nucleotides matching TRBD1. V was pared by 5 bases and J by 1 base, with 5 bases of the junction left unmatched. CDR3 size: 15 residues. Germline loops: CDR1 SGHRS, CDR2 YFSETQ. The CDR3 region has the DNA TGCGCCAGCAGTCAGAGACAGGGGAACACCGGGGAGCTGTTTTTT. As protein: CASSQRQGNTGELFF. Variable domain in full (rest from reference TRBV5-1 and TRBJ2-2): KAGVTQTPRYLIKTRGQQVTLSCSPISGHRSVSWYQQTPGQGLQFLFEYFSETQRNKGNFPGRFSGRQFSNSRSEMNVSTLELGDSALYLCASSQRQGNTGELFFGEGSRLTVL.

The chain joins TRBV18 to TRBJ2-7; TRBD1 aligns across 8 bases. Trimming at V came to 0 bases and at J to 7 bases, leaving 5 bases not matched to a gene. Germline V gene sequence: CDR1 KGHSH, CDR2 LQKENI. This CDR3 is built from 14 residues. CDR3 protein: CASSPPYRGWEQYF. CDR3 nucleotides: TGTGCCAGCTCACCACCCTACAGGGGGTGGGAGCAGTACTTC.

The rearrangement joins TRBV18 to TRBJ2-2, with TRBD1 matching over 12 bases. The CDR3 covers 18 residues. Germline V gives CDR1 KGHSH, CDR2 LQKENI. V gave up 4 bases and J gave up 1 base; unmatched junction bases: 7. The CDR3 bases are TGTGCCAGCTCACTCGGGACAGGGGGCACTCTGAACACCGGGGAGCTGTTTTTT. Translation: CASSLGTGGTLNTGELFF.

The chain combines TRBV7-2 with TRBJ2-7; maybe TRBD1 (6 bases). The ends were cut back, 0 bases at V and 3 bases at J, with 12 bases in the middle. The CDR3 contains 15 residues. The germline V gene has CDR1 SGHTA and CDR2 FQGNSA. The CDR3, as DNA: TGTGCCAGCAGCTTAGCTTCACTACAGGGCTACGAGCAGTACTTC. It translates to CASSLASLQGYEQYF.

This clone appeared once. This chain joins TRBV6-6 and TRBJ1-1; TRBD1 might be the D (5 bases). Germline V CDR1 and CDR2: MNHNY, SVGAGI (reference sequence). The V gene lost 6 bases and the J gene lost 2 bases, with 13 bases spanning the gap. The CDR3 sequence is 14 residues long. CDR3 residues: CASSRSQGNTEAFF. Here the CDR3 DNA reads TGTGCCAGCAGCCGAAGCCAGGGAAACACTGAAGCTTTCTTT.

V usage is TRBV7-2 and J usage is TRBJ1-2, with D perhaps matching TRBD1 (6 bases). CDR3 length: 13 residues. Germline V gene data show CDR1 as SGHTA and CDR2 as FQGNSA. V was cut by 3 bases and J by 3 bases, with 8 bases left in between. The CDR3 nucleotides read TGTGCCAGCAGCTTTGACAGGCACTATGGCTACACCTTC. Translation: CASSFDRHYGYTF.

This chain uses TRBV4-3 with TRBJ1-2; D is ambiguous. Germline lookup yields CDR1 LGHNA and CDR2 YSLEER. The CDR3 has 13 residues. Trimming pared 0 bases from V and 12 bases from J, leaving 14 bases between. CDR3 sequence reads: CASSQDTGGIHTF. In nucleotides, the CDR3 is TGCGCCAGCAGCCAAGATACCGGCGGGATTCACACCTTC.

The rearrangement uses TRBV6-6 and TRBJ2-3, with a possible D match to TRBD2 (5 bases). Germline V CDR1 and CDR2: MNHNY, SVGAGI (reference sequence). Trimming left V 4 bases short and J 3 bases short, with 8 bases between. The CDR3 is 13 residues long. CDR3 nucleotides: TGTGCCAGCAGTTTTAGCGAGACAGATACGCAGTATTTT. Amino acid sequence: CASSFSETDTQYF.

The rearrangement uses TRBV11-2 and TRBJ2-5; tentatively, D is TRBD2 (5 bases). Matching the DNA end better, TRBJ2-7 makes the J call doubtful. Germline V CDR1 and CDR2: SGHAT, FQNNGV. CDR3 size: 18 residues. The CDR3 region is CASSLSLYGLTNSYEQYF. The CDR3 DNA follows: TGTGCCAGCAGCTTGTCTTTATATGGACTTACCAACTCCTACGAGCAGTACTTC.

This chain joins TRBV5-1 and TRBJ1-1, with D perhaps matching TRBD1 (5 bases). The CDR3 is 13 amino acids. Germline V gene lookup returns CDR1 SGHRS and CDR2 YFSETQ. The V end was cut by 7 bases, the J end by 3 bases, with 13 bases between. The CDR3 spells CASVGGRDTEAFF. The CDR3 region has the DNA TGCGCCAGCGTTGGGGGGAGGGACACTGAAGCTTTCTTT.

V gene TRBV18 combines with J gene TRBJ2-4; D not resolved. Germline V gene sequence: CDR1 KGHSH, CDR2 LQKENI. V lost 0 bases and J lost 5, with 8 bases in between. This CDR3 region has 14 residues. The CDR3 sequence: CASSPPVPENIQYF. The CDR3 DNA reads as TGTGCCAGCTCACCACCCGTCCCAGAAAACATTCAGTACTTC. The variable domain in full, with the rest retrieved from reference TRBV18 and TRBJ2-4, is NAGVMQNPRHLVRRRGQEARLRCSPMKGHSHVYWYRQLPEEGLKFMVYLQKENIIDESGMPKERFSAEFPKEGPSILRIQQVVRGDSAAYFCASSPPVPENIQYFGAGTRLSVL.

The rearrangement joins TRBV30 to TRBJ2-3; 7 bases are a match to TRBD2. This CDR3 is 15 amino acids long. Germline CDR1 and CDR2: GTSNPN and SVGIG (reference sequence). Unmatched junction bases numbered 3, after V lost 0 bases and J lost 0 bases. The CDR3 loop reads CAWSVQRGSTDTQYF. In DNA, the CDR3 is TGTGCCTGGAGTGTACAGCGGGGAAGCACAGATACGCAGTATTTT.

The V call is TRBV25-1, the J call TRBJ2-2; a weak D match, TRBD1 (6 bases). V was pared by 2 bases and J by 6 bases, with 16 bases between. The CDR3 has 16 amino acids. Germline V gene sequence: CDR1 MGHDK, CDR2 SYGVNS. The CDR3 sequence is CASSERGGTLSGELFF. CDR3 nucleotide sequence: TGTGCCAGCAGTGAACGTGGGGGCACGTTATCCGGGGAGCTGTTTTTT.

A note on this clone: Other DNA sequences within the sample encode an identical CDR3. V and J are TRBV7-2 and TRBJ1-5, with 9 positions matching TRBD1. With 4 bases clipped from V and 4 bases from J, the junction kept 5 bases outside the gene matches. Germline loops: CDR1 SGHTA, CDR2 FQGNSA. This CDR3 has 15 residues. The CDR3 DNA follows: TGTGCCAGCAGCTCATCCGGACAGGGGAATCAGCCCCAGCATTTT. It is translated as CASSSSGQGNQPQHF.

With regard to this clone: A read error may account for a junction end that differs from germline. As DNA, the CDR3 is TGTGTCAGCAGCCAGGGGCTGGACATTCAGTACTTC. Its protein is CVSSQGLDIQYF. The genes are TRBV6-1 and TRBJ2-4; D may be TRBD1 (6 bases). The CDR3 contains 12 residues. Germline CDR1 is MNHNS and CDR2 is SASEGT.